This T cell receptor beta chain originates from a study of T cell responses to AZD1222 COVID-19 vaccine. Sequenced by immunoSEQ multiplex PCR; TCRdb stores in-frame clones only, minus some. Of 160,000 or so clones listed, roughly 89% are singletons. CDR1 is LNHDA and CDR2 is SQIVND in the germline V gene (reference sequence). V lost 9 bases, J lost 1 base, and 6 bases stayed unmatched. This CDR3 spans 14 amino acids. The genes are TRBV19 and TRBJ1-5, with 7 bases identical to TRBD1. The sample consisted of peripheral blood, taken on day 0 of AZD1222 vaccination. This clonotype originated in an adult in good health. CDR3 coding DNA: TGTGCCAGCACAGGGGCTCCAAGCAATCAGCCCCAGCATTTT. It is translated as CASTGAPSNQPQHF. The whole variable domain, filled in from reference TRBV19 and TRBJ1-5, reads DGGITQSPKYLFRKEGQNVTLSCEQNLNHDAMYWYRQDPGQGLRLIYYSQIVNDFQKGDIAEGYSVSREKKESFPLTVTSAQKNPTAFYLCASTGAPSNQPQHFGDGTRLSIL.